This T cell receptor (beta chain) came from a study of T cell clones after liver transplantation. Across the study: TCRbeta sequencing after a pre-transplant mixed lymphocyte reaction identified graft-donor-reactive clones, later tracked in post-transplant blood. Graft-donor-reactive sequences were compared with third-party-reactive TCRbeta sequences from pre-transplant mixed lymphocyte reactions. Tolerant meant at least one year fully off immunosuppression without liver enzymes above twice normal.

Method: immunoSEQ multiplex PCR; TCRdb's copy keeps in-frame clones and lacks some. The profile shows roughly 12,000 clones, just under 75% of them singletons. With regard to this clone: Its antigen is still unknown.

Study-level findings and limits: Post-transplant, graft-donor-reactive CD4 TCRbeta sequences in blood dropped significantly in 5 of 8 subjects.

The CDR3 has 13 amino acids. Trimming took off 6 bases at V and 4 bases at J, with 12 bases between the two ends. Germline V lookup: CDR1 MNHNS, CDR2 SASEGT. The genes are TRBV6-1 and TRBJ1-1; D is undetermined. Source: CD8+ T cells from blood, taken at the 22-month timepoint. This clonotype was sampled from a human patient who received a liver transplant. The T cells may partly be graft donor cells. The CDR3 spells CASRTPVGTEAFF. DNA for the CDR3: TGTGCCAGCAGAACCCCGGTAGGCACTGAAGCTTTCTTT.